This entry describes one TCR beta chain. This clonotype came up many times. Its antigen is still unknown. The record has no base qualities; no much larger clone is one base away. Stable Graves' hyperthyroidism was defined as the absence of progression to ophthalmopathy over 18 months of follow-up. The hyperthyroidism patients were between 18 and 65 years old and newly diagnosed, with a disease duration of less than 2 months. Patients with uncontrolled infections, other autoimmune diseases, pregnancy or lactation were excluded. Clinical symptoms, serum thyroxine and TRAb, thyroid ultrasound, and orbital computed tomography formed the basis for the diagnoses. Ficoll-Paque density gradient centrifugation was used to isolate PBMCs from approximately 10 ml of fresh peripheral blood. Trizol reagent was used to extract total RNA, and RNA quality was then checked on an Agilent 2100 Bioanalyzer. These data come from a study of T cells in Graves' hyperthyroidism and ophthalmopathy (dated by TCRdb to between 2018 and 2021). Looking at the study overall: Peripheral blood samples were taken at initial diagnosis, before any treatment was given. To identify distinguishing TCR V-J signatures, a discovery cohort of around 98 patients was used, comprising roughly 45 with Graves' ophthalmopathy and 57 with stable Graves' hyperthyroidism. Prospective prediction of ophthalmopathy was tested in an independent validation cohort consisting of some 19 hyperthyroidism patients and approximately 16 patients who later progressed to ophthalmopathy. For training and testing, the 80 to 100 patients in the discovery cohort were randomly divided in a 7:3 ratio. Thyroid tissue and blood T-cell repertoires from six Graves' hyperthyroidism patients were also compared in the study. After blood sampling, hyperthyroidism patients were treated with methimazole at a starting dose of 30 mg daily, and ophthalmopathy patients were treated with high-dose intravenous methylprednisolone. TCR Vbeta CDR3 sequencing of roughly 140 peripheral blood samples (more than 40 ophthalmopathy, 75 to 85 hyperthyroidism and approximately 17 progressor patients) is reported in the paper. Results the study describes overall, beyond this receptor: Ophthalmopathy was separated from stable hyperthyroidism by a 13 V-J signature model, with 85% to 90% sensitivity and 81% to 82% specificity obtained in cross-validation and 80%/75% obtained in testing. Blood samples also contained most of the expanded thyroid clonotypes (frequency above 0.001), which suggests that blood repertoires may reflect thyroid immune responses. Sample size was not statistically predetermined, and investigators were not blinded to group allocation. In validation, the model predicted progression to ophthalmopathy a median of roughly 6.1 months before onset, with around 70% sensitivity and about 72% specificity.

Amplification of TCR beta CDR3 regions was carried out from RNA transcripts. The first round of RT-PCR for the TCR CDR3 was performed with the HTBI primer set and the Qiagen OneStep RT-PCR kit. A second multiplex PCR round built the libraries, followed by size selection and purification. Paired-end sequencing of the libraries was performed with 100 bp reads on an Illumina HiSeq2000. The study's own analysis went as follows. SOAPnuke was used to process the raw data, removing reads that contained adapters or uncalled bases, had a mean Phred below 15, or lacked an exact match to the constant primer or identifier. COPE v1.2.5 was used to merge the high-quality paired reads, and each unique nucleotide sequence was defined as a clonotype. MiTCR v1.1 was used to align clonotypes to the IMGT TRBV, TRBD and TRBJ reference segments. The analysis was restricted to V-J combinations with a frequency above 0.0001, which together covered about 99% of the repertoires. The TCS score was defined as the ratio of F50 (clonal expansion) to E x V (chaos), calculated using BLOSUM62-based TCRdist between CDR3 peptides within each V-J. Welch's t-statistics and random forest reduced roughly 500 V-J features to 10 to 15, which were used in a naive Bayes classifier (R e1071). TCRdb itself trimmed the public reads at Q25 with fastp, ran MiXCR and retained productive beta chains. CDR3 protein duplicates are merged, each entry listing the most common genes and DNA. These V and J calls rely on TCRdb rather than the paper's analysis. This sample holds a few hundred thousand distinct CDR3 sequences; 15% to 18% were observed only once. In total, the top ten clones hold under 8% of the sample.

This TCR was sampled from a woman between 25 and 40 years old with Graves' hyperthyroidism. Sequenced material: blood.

In nucleotides, the sequence is TGTGCCAGCAGCCTGGAGGGACTCGGTGAGCAGTTCTTC. It is translated as CASSLEGLGEQFF. The sequence joins TRBV11-1 to TRBJ2-1; TRBD2 could be the D gene, as 6 bases match. Trimming takes 5 bases from V and 9 bases from J, and the germline ends sit 14 bases apart. The germline V gene (reference sequence) sets CDR1 to SGHAT and CDR2 to FQDESV. The CDR3, from cysteine to phenylalanine, totals 13 residues. Solely the CDR3 DNA is kept, with 39 bases framed from the first base.